A selection of T cell receptor beta chains follows, all from one sample in a study of T cell clonotyping in hematopoietic cell transplantation. Repertoires were generated with immunoSEQ multiplex PCR, while TCRdb's copy carries only in-frame clones and drops some. The sample contains 13,000 to 15,000 clones, 62% of which appear only once. Source material: PBMCs. These receptors were taken from a human donor who either received an allogeneic hematopoietic cell transplant for a myeloid malignancy or was a related donor (not recorded which). Some clones in this sample may be carry-over from other donors' samples. Each CDR3 is given with its conserved first and last residue. D genes are given only for firm matches. A clone size is listed for some rows: how often the clone was seen (once, few, many), or a class if it is expanded.

>-|-|TRBJ1-1|TRBV29-1
TGCAGCGTTGACATAGGAACTGAAGCTTTCTTT
CSVDIGTEAFF
>-|-|TRBJ1-3|TRBV29-1
TGCAGCGTTGTCGTTTCCCTCACTGGAAACACCATATATTTT
CSVVVSLTGNTIYF
>-|-|TRBJ2-5|TRBV7-6
TGTGCCAGCAGCTTAAAGAGGGGAGAGACCCAGTACTTC
CASSLKRGETQYF
>once|TRBD1|TRBJ1-2|TRBV30
TGTGCCTGGAGTGTACAGGGGCATGGCTACACCTTC
CAWSVQGHGYTF
>-|-|TRBJ2-5|TRBV30
TGTGCCTGGAGTGACAGTGGGGAGACCCAGTACTTC
CAWSDSGETQYF
>few|-|TRBJ2-7|TRBV2
TGTGCAGGAGGGACAGACTCCTACGAGCAGTACTTC
CAGGTDSYEQYF
>few|-|TRBJ2-7|TRBV6-8
TGTGCCGGCCCTTCGCCCATCCCTTGGGCCGACTACGAGCAGTACTTC
CAGPSPIPWADYEQYF
>-|TRBD1|TRBJ2-7|TRBV29-1
TGCAGTGCCGGGACAGGGGGTGCCGAGCAGTACTTC
CSAGTGGAEQYF
>-|-|TRBJ1-1|TRBV6-5
TGTGCCAGCAGTTACTCCCCACAGGGATTTGACACTGAAGCTTTCTTT
CASSYSPQGFDTEAFF
>-|TRBD2|TRBJ2-3|TRBV7-9
TGTGCCAGCAGCTTAGCGGTTTCGGGAGGGCCCACAGATACGCAGTATTTT
CASSLAVSGGPTDTQYF
>-|TRBD1|TRBJ2-3|TRBV5-4
TGTGCCAGCAGCACGGACAGGGCAGATACGCAGTATTTT
CASSTDRADTQYF
>-|-|TRBJ1-2|TRBV19
TGTGCCAGTAGTATAGGAGGGACCAAAGCCTACACCTTC
CASSIGGTKAYTF
>-|-|TRBJ1-1|TRBV30
TGTGCCTGGGGGGTGAACACTGAAGCTTTCTTT
CAWGVNTEAFF
>-|-|TRBJ1-5|TRBV5-1
TGCGCCAGCAGCTTGGACCCAGAGAGTCAGCCCCAGCATTTT
CASSLDPESQPQHF
>-|TRBD1|TRBJ2-7|TRBV30
TGTGCCGGAAGCACAGGGGTCGGCTCCTACGAGCAGTACTTC
CAGSTGVGSYEQYF
>-|-|TRBJ2-7|TRBV5-6
TGTGCCAGCAGCTGGAGGGGTCCGGGACGTAGGTCTGGCTACGAGCAGTACTTC
CASSWRGPGRRSGYEQYF
>-|-|TRBJ1-6|TRBV27
TGTACCAGCTGGGATTGGAATTCACCCCTCCACTTT
CTSWDWNSPLHF
>-|-|TRBJ2-3|TRBV6-6
TGTGCCAGCGGCCCGAGTGGCCCGACGTTGGTAAAGCAGTATTTT
CASGPSGPTLVKQYF
>few|TRBD1|TRBJ2-7|TRBV2
TGTGCCAGCAGTCTAGGACAGGGGAACTACGAGCAGTACTTC
CASSLGQGNYEQYF
>-|-|TRBJ1-2|TRBV6-5
TGTGCCAGCAGTAGTCAAACCAGGGATGGCTACACCTTC
CASSSQTRDGYTF